The 19 T cell receptor beta chains presented below share a single source sample, sequenced in a study of beta chain features in type 1 diabetes. Expressed TCRB transcripts were sequenced because the entire RNA isolate underwent reverse transcription. Method: immunoSEQ multiplex PCR; TCRdb's copy keeps in-frame clones and lacks some. The repertoire has roughly 150,000 clones, around 8.5% of them found once; the top ten carry less than 0.85%. Input material: central memory CD4+ T cells from blood. Receptor source: a young man in good health.

This chain connects TRBV9 to TRBJ2-7; tentatively, D is TRBD1 (6 bases). The V end lost 0 bases, the J end lost 4 bases, and 14 bases lay between the germline ends. Per germline, CDR1 SGDLS and CDR2 YYNGEE. The CDR3 is 15 amino acids. The CDR3 reads CASSVALGAAYEQYF. The CDR3 nucleotides are TGTGCCAGCAGCGTAGCGTTGGGGGCAGCTTACGAGCAGTACTTC. Based on the CDR3 plus reference TRBV9 and TRBJ2-7, the full variable domain is DSGVTQTPKHLITATGQRVTLRCSPRSGDLSVYWYQQSLDQGLQFLIQYYNGEERAKGNILERFSAQQFPDLHSELNLSSLELGDSALYFCASSVALGAAYEQYFGPGTRLTVT.

The V and J genes are TRBV6-4 and TRBJ1-5, with 9 positions matching TRBD1. The V and J ends lost 0 bases and 5 bases, in that order; junction bases with no gene match: 8. Looked up from germline, CDR1 is MRHNA and CDR2 is SNTAGT. The CDR3 covers 17 residues. CDR3 residues: CASSDSTGTGRHQPQHF. For the CDR3, the DNA is TGTGCCAGCAGTGACTCGACCGGGACAGGGAGGCATCAGCCCCAGCATTTT.

In its sample, this clone was seen a few times. This chain connects TRBV2 to TRBJ2-7; a weak D match, TRBD2 (6 bases). This CDR3 region has 15 residues. V shed 6 bases and J shed 5 bases, with 20 bases lying between them. Germline CDR1 SNHLY, CDR2 FYNNEI. In nucleotides, the CDR3 is TGTGCCAGCAGCGGGATAAGGTGGGGGGTCGACGAGCAGTACTTC. Amino acids: CASSGIRWGVDEQYF.

This clone has more than one count but fewer than ten. This rearrangement joins TRBV6-4 to TRBJ1-2; D uncertain. With 6 bases removed from V and 7 bases from J, the gap between germline ends came to 18 bases. CDR3 length equals 14 residues. Germline CDR1 reads MRHNA; CDR2 reads SNTAGT. CDR3 nucleotides: TGTGCCAGCAGCATAGCGGGAGGGCCGAGTGGCTACACCTTC. Translating gives CASSIAGGPSGYTF.

The DNA for the CDR3 is TGTGCCAGCAGCGAAGGGACAGGGGGTCGAGGCTACACCTTC. Translating it yields CASSEGTGGRGYTF. The V call is TRBV7-9, the J call TRBJ1-2, with 11 bases lining up with TRBD1. Per the germline V gene, CDR1 is SEHNR and CDR2 is FQNEAQ (reference sequence). CDR3 length equals 14 residues. Trimming took 5 bases from V and 8 from J; bases not matched to a gene: 7.

The CDR3 DNA sequence: TGTGCCAGCAGCCCATTCAACAATGAGCAGTTCTTC. Protein sequence: CASSPFNNEQFF. V is TRBV5-4 and J is TRBJ2-1; D is uncertain. The CDR3 is 12 residues long. V was trimmed by 4 bases and J by 5 bases, leaving 7 bases between them. Germline assignment: CDR1 SGHNT and CDR2 YYREEE (reference sequence).

This clone was seen many times. The chain joins TRBV5-5 to TRBJ1-4, with 9 bases lining up with TRBD1. This CDR3 contains 17 residues. Germline-derived CDR1 and CDR2 are SGHKS and YYEKEE (reference sequence). After removal of 6 bases from V and 7 bases from J, the junction contained 16 bases not matched to a gene. The CDR3 nucleotides read TGTGCCAGCAACGCTTTCGGACCGGGACAGGGCGGTGAAAAACTGTTTTTT. Its protein is CASNAFGPGQGGEKLFF.

This clone was seen more than once but under ten times. This chain links TRBV7-8 with TRBJ1-2, with TRBD1 matching over 9 bases. V was pared by 1 base and J by 8 bases, with 8 bases of the junction left unmatched. The germline V gene has CDR1 SGHVS and CDR2 FQNEAQ. The CDR3 is 15 amino acids. The CDR3 reads CASSLGWGTGLGYTF. In nucleotides, the CDR3 is TGTGCCAGCAGCTTAGGTTGGGGGACAGGGTTGGGCTACACCTTC.

This clone was seen more than once but under ten times. The V gene is TRBV7-3, the J gene TRBJ2-1; a weak D match, TRBD1 (5 bases). This CDR3 has 15 residues. The V and J ends lost 5 bases and 0 bases respectively, with 11 bases between them. Germline V gene data show CDR1 as SGHTA and CDR2 as FQGTGA. The CDR3 reads CASSLIDSSYNEQFF. The CDR3 DNA sequence: TGTGCCAGCAGCCTCATCGACAGCTCCTACAATGAGCAGTTCTTC. The variable domain in full, with the rest retrieved from reference TRBV7-3 and TRBJ2-1, is GAGVSQTPSNKVTEKGKYVELRCDPISGHTALYWYRQSLGQGPEFLIYFQGTGAADDSGLPNDRFFAVRPEGSVSTLKIQRTERGDSAVYLCASSLIDSSYNEQFFGPGTRLTVL.

Ten or more counts support this clone. This chain uses TRBV28 with TRBJ1-1; TRBD1 agrees at 10 bases. The V gene's germline CDR1 is MDHEN and CDR2 SYDVKM. The CDR3 sequence is 14 residues long. V lost 5 bases and J lost 7; bases outside the gene matches: 7. The CDR3 here is CASSPGQGRIEAFF. The CDR3 DNA reads as TGTGCCAGCAGTCCGGGACAGGGGCGCATTGAAGCTTTCTTT.

This clone was seen at least ten times. The V gene is TRBV15, the J gene TRBJ2-5, with D maybe TRBD1 (6 bases). CDR1 and CDR2 (germline): LNHNV, YYDKDF (reference sequence). The CDR3 is 14 residues long. The V end was cut by 7 bases, the J end by 5 bases, with 17 bases between. CDR3 protein: CATKSGQGIETQYF. DNA for the CDR3: TGTGCCACCAAATCGGGGCAGGGGATTGAGACCCAGTACTTC. The full variable domain, with the rest looked up from reference TRBV15 and TRBJ2-5, is DAMVIQNPRYQVTQFGKPVTLSCSQTLNHNVMYWYQQKSSQAPKLLFHYYDKDFNNEADTPDNFQSRRPNTSFCFLDIRSPGLGDTAMYLCATKSGQGIETQYFGPGTRLLVL.

CDR3 amino acids: CASSDLQGPNTEAFF. CDR3 nucleotides: TGCGCCAGCAGCGATCTACAGGGTCCGAACACTGAAGCTTTCTTT. The gene calls are TRBV5-1 and TRBJ1-1, with a possible D match to TRBD1 (6 bases). This CDR3 comprises 15 residues. Between the trimmed V and J ends, which lost 4 bases and 1 base, there was a span of 14 bases. Germline V gene data show CDR1 as SGHRS and CDR2 as YFSETQ.

This clone was detected only a few times. The chain couples TRBV11-2 to TRBJ2-1, with 8 bases lining up with TRBD2. Germline values: CDR1 SGHAT, CDR2 FQNNGV. Germline trimming cut 5 bases from V and 7 bases from J; bases unmatched to any gene: 7. This CDR3 contains 14 residues. CDR3 sequence: CASSASGRGNEQFF. In nucleotides, the CDR3 is TGTGCCAGCAGCGCCAGCGGGAGAGGAAATGAGCAGTTCTTC.

The rearrangement joins TRBV7-9 to TRBJ2-5; 7 positions match TRBD2. The CDR3 is 13 residues long. With V trimmed by 7 bases and J by 4 bases, 6 bases remained unmatched. Germline assignment: CDR1 SEHNR and CDR2 FQNEAQ (reference sequence). The CDR3 sequence is CASNGGTRETQYF. CDR3 coding DNA: TGTGCCAGCAACGGGGGGACCCGAGAGACCCAGTACTTC.

This clone was picked up many times. This chain links TRBV5-6 with TRBJ1-2; D remains ambiguous. The CDR3 loop spans 14 amino acids. V was trimmed by 3 bases and J by 2 bases, leaving 11 bases between them. The germline CDR1 and CDR2 sequences are SGHDT and YYEEEE. The CDR3 DNA is TGTGCCAGCAGCTCCTACAGTGTCAACTATGGCTACACCTTC. This translates into CASSSYSVNYGYTF.

J is TRBJ2-1 and V is TRBV4-1; D might be TRBD1 (6 bases). With 8 bases removed from V and 2 bases from J, the gap between germline ends came to 16 bases. The CDR3 runs to 15 residues. CDR1 is MGHRA and CDR2 is YSYEKL in the germline V gene. The CDR3: CASRRIRGAYNEQFF. The CDR3 bases are TGCGCCAGCCGGCGAATCAGGGGCGCCTACAATGAGCAGTTCTTC.

The table lists this clone with a few counts. J is TRBJ2-1 and V is TRBV27, with TRBD2 as a possible D gene (6 bases). The germline CDR1 and CDR2 sequences are MNHEY and SMNVEV (reference sequence). V gave up 6 bases and J gave up 0 bases, with 15 bases separating them. The CDR3 has 16 amino acids. The CDR3: CASRPGTDSSYNEQFF. In DNA, the CDR3 is TGTGCCAGCAGACCAGGGACTGACAGCTCCTACAATGAGCAGTTCTTC.

This clone was detected a few times. The chain employs TRBV11-2 and TRBJ2-5, with 7 bases that match TRBD2. In germline, CDR1 is SGHAT, CDR2 FQNNGV. V dropped 5 bases and J dropped 2; count of bases not matched to a gene: 8. The CDR3 runs to 15 residues. CDR3 amino acids: CASSLGTTGQETQYF. DNA of the CDR3: TGTGCCAGCAGCCTCGGGACTACGGGACAAGAGACCCAGTACTTC.

This clone was counted many times. DNA of the CDR3: TGTGCCAGCAGGGGACCGGGACTAGCGGGACAGAGCTCCTACAATGAGCAGTTCTTC. The encoded protein is CASRGPGLAGQSSYNEQFF. V usage is TRBV7-9 and J usage is TRBJ2-1, with 13 nucleotides matching TRBD2. CDR1 SEHNR and CDR2 FQNEAQ come from the germline V gene (reference sequence). The CDR3 extends over 19 amino acids. V lost 6 bases to trimming and J lost 0 bases; unmatched junction nucleotides: 11.